This T cell receptor (beta chain) was obtained from a study of OX40 agonist ivuxolimab in advanced cancers. Study-level information: Treatment received earlier with anti-PD-1, anti-PD-L1 or anti-CTLA-4 agents was allowed, and 40% had some. Findings and caveats of the study: Also present in some nonresponders was a low level of normalized T-cell clonal expansion. The study observed clonal expansion of CD4+ and CD8+ blood T cells by week 6 at 0.1 to 3.0 mg/kg.

Collection of blood occurred at baseline, at cycle 4 day 1, and at cycle 7 day 1. Looked up from germline, CDR1 is SGHAT and CDR2 is FQNNGV. This CDR3 spans 13 amino acids. The germline V and J ends were trimmed by 4 bases and 5 bases, with 8 bases remaining between them. Comment on this clone: Its antigen is unknown.

Produced via immunoSEQ multiplex PCR; TCRdb's table is partial and in-frame only. The repertoire consists of about 88,000 clones, with approximately 85% occurring once and the leading ten covering around 0.2%. This chain joins TRBV11-2 and TRBJ2-2, with D tentatively TRBD1 or TRBD2 (5 bases each). The sequence was obtained from an adult with an advanced solid tumor such as melanoma, head and neck, liver or kidney cancer. The sample consisted of CD4+ or CD8+ T cells sorted from blood, taken in a trial of the OX40 agonist ivuxolimab. The chain's CDR3 is CASSWGYTGELFF. The CDR3 DNA is TGTGCCAGCAGCTGGGGGTATACCGGGGAGCTGTTTTTT.